This T cell receptor (beta chain) was documented in a study of radiation and T cells in renal cell carcinoma (dated by TCRdb to between 2020 and 2021). Concerning the study at large: TCR beta sequencing covered 53 samples in total, comprising some 26 tumors and 27 peripheral blood samples. Across all 55 or so samples, several million unique CDR3 nucleotide sequences, encoding 2.5 million to 3 million unique CDR3 amino acid sequences, were identified. The last blood draw occurred 4 weeks after radiation, at the same time as nephrectomy. Results and caveats for the whole study, not just this receptor: In blood, the top tumor clonotypes increased from baseline to 2 weeks after radiation and then shrank by 4 weeks, which suggests a temporary expansion of tumor-resident clones. Tracking of blood repertoire dynamics stopped at about 4 weeks after treatment, with no follow-up past that point. Because the trial had a single-armed design, the trial could not examine how radiation dose or scheduling affected the TCR repertoire. No pretreatment tumor biopsies were available, so the baseline intratumoral presence of clonotypes could not be determined.

The germline V gene specifies MGHRA as CDR1 and YSYEKL as CDR2. V and J lose 2 bases and 0 bases, and a span of 11 bases separates them. The CDR3 has 15 amino acids, counting the end cysteine and phenylalanine. The kept DNA is CDR3 alone, 45 bases in frame from the first base. The immunoSEQ kit was used, according to the manufacturer's recommendations, to generate TCR beta libraries from genomic DNA. To prepare the libraries, a first multiplex PCR with proprietary primers was run, followed by a second PCR that added unique barcodes, and a bead cleanup was done after each round. Each sample batch included a kit-provided positive control reaction and a negative control reaction. The final libraries were assessed on an Agilent 4200 TapeStation D1000 ScreenTape, pooled by volume, and quantified by qPCR. Sequencing was performed on an Illumina NextSeq500 with a MidOutput 150-cycle cartridge, and 156 Read1 and 15 Index1 cycles were run with kit custom primers. The pooled library was loaded at around 0.98 pM, with a roughly 19% PhiX control spiked in. As for the original processing: The vendor-processed data were analyzed in R, and a clonotype was defined as all T cells that share the same CDR3 nucleotide sequence. In the clone abundance analyses, frequencies were normalized to the 10,000 most abundant clones in each sample. Public T cell clones, which averaged fewer than five per sample, were removed prior to analysis. An abundance difference of at least 32-fold between compartments was the criterion for calling clonotypes tumor-enriched or baseline blood-enriched. A beta-binomial differential abundance model was applied to find clonotypes that expanded or contracted between blood time points. Similarity between tumor and blood repertoires was quantified using the Baroni-Urbani and Buser coefficient, and groups were compared with two-tailed Wilcoxon tests in R. Drawn from immuneACCESS, this table holds only the in-frame rearrangements with V and J called that TCRdb kept. Clones are partly lost; checked studies trace under half to an unresolved V gene and leave the rest unexplained. V and J calls and clone size follow that table, whereas D and trimming were derived from the DNA. The sample table records approximately 40,000 clones; roughly four fifths of these occur just once. About 26% of the sample is in the top ten clones.

In the paper's terms, the time point label means: blood 4 weeks post-SBRT, at nephrectomy. The treatment or condition label corresponds to: 15 Gy SBRT to primary tumor, nephrectomy 4 weeks later. The samples were obtained from a clinical trial, where primary renal cell carcinomas were treated with 15 Gy stereotactic body radiation therapy and then removed by nephrectomy 4 weeks afterward. Serial peripheral blood from radiation-treated patients was sampled at baseline, 2 weeks and 4 weeks after SBRT to track tumor-enriched clonotypes. Renal cell carcinoma with clear cell pathology was present in all patients. Genomic DNA for TCR sequencing was prepared using the QIAamp DNA Blood Mini Kit (Qiagen). Samples were included in the analyses only if all quality control checks were passed. For this clone: What antigen it recognizes has not been identified. No per-base quality is available; no much larger clone lies one base away.

The chain employs TRBV4-1 and TRBJ2-7, with TRBD2 as a weak D call on 6 bases. The receptor was derived from a woman in her sixties or seventies with renal cell carcinoma. The source material was blood, sampled from a patient whose treatment included radiotherapy and nephrectomy. The sequenced DNA: TGCGCCAGCAGCCAAACCGGGGGAAGCTCCTACGAGCAGTACTTC. Translated, it gives CASSQTGGSSYEQYF.